This TCR beta chain was retrieved from a study of post-analysis software for immune sequencing data. Study information: Multiple sclerosis in the patients followed relapsing-remitting, secondary progressive and progressive-relapsing courses.

Study-wide points: Patients with multiple sclerosis recorded significantly lower normalized Chao1 diversity than controls, the study found. Batch-mates among the samples co-clustered strongly by F measure. TRBV5-6, TRBV5-1 and TRBV20-1 belonged to a set of roughly 5 TRBV segments that were more frequent in patients than controls.

The library was made from cDNA and included unique molecular identifiers. From the PCR reads, TCRdb called clonotypes with MiXCR, one entry per CDR3 protein. The sample includes roughly 620,000 distinct CDR3 sequences, about 40% of them seen just once. The sample holds a few counts of this clonotype. The antigen is not known. CDR1 is DFQATT, CDR2 SNEGSKA, per germline (reference sequence). The CDR3 extends over 12 amino acids. Sample: blood. This clonotype was obtained from a girl aged 10 to 17 with multiple sclerosis. The chain links TRBV20-1 to TRBJ2-5; D uncertain. The DNA end is a closer match to TRBJ2-7, so the J assignment may be wrong. DNA of the CDR3: TGCAGTGGGACGGGCTCGGCCTACGAGCAGTACTTC. Amino acid sequence: CSGTGSAYEQYF.